The entry below gives a single TCR beta chain sequence along with its context. The specificity of this receptor is unknown. One base away there is no much larger clone; base qualities are not given. The library was prepared using the immunoSEQ multiplex PCR assay. Rearranged TCR beta chain sequences were amplified using the hsTCRB Kit according to the manufacturer's protocol. An Illumina MiSeq was used to sequence the TCRB libraries. The study's own analysis went as follows. The kit vendor's proprietary platform handled demultiplexing, trimming and gene mapping. Imported from immuneACCESS, the table was reduced by TCRdb to in-frame sequences with V and J called. These copies leave out some clones; in studies compared against another copy, an unresolved V gene accounts for under half, and the cause of the remainder is not known. V and J calls and clone size are as listed in that table; D and trimming were resolved from the DNA. The table for this sample lists about 21,000 clones; 89% of them were counted only once. Of the sample, 4.5% to 6% falls within the top ten clones.

The time point label corresponds to: week 11, during vaccination. Every vaccine dose consisted of 300 ug of a 20-mer mutant IDH1 peptide in Montanide, administered subcutaneously together with topical imiquimod. Newly diagnosed WHO grade 3 or 4 IDH1-mutant astrocytomas showing loss of nuclear ATRX were present in the donors. The samples were drawn from NOA16, a multicentre, single-arm, open-label phase I trial in Germany that tested a mutant IDH1 peptide vaccine in humans for the first time. The DNeasy Blood and Tissue Kit was used to extract genomic DNA from EDTA blood for TCRB sequencing. The record originates from a study of a mutant IDH1 vaccine in newly diagnosed glioma (dated by TCRdb to the early 2020s). A note on the overall study: Eight vaccinations were administered to patients in weeks 1, 3, 5, 7, 11, 15, 19 and 23, corresponding to visits V03 through V10. Vaccination started 4-6 weeks after radiotherapy alone, or was given together with temozolomide cycles in the groups whose treatment included chemotherapy. Of the roughly 32 patients who were treated, approximately 62% were male and roughly 40% were female, and the mean age was about 40 years. Before enrollment, most patients had been given radiochemotherapy with temozolomide as standard therapy, while the rest had received either radiotherapy alone or temozolomide alone. Six visits were used for peripheral blood collection: V03 (baseline), V05, V07, V10, V12 and V13. Longitudinal TCRB deep sequencing was performed for about two dozen treated patients wherever samples were available for exploratory analyses.

Paper-wide results and their limitations: According to the authors, sample limitations meant that analyses of patient blood samples could not be reproduced. Selection of PBMC samples for TCRB deep sequencing was based on availability. No apparent relationship was observed between pseudoprogression and alterations in the top peripheral T cell clonotypes detected by TCRB sequencing. Immune responses induced by the vaccine were seen in around 93% of patients across multiple MHC alleles.

The sample was PBMCs, taken from a glioma patient whose treatment included an IDH1 peptide vaccine. This TCR derives from a woman aged 40 to 50 with glioma.

The CDR3 amino acid sequence is: CASSLLGSRDEQFF. DNA sequence: TGTGCCAGCAGCTTGCTTGGGAGTCGGGATGAGCAGTTCTTC. The chain is made from TRBV5-4 and TRBJ2-1, and perhaps TRBD2 as D gene, on 5 matching bases. The CDR3 numbers 14 residues from cysteine through phenylalanine. The entry retains the CDR3 DNA only, 42 bases that are in frame from base 1. A distance of 13 bases separates the germline ends of V and J, which lose 1 base and 8 bases respectively. CDR1 and CDR2 are read off the germline V gene (reference sequence) as SGHNT and YYREEE.